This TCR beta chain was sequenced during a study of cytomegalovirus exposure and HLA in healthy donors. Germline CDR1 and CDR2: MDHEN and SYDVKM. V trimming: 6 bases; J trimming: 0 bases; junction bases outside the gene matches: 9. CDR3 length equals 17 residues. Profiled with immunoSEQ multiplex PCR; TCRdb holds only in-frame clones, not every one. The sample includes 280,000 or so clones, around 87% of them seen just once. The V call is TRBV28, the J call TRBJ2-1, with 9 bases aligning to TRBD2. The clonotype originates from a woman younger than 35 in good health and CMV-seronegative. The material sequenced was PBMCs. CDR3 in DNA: TGTGCCAGCAGGAAACCGGGACTAGCAAGCTCCTACAATGAGCAGTTCTTC. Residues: CASRKPGLASSYNEQFF.